The TCR beta chain described here comes from a study of blood T cell repertoires in COVID-19. Original data processing: Amplification of reference gene primers was used by the study to estimate nucleated cell counts. Libraries were prepared by immunoSEQ multiplex PCR; TCRdb keeps only in-frame clonotypes and omits some of them. That table supplies the V and J calls and clone size; D and trimming were determined from the DNA. This table has 200,000 or so clones, roughly 81% appearing once. There are a few counts of this clone. V was pared by 5 bases and J by 5 bases, with 9 bases between. The CDR3 consists of 12 residues. The germline V gene encodes CDR1 SEHNR and CDR2 FQNEAQ (reference sequence).

Sequencing input: peripheral blood. The receptor was isolated from a man between 50 and 59 years old who had recovered from COVID-19. This rearrangement joins TRBV7-9 to TRBJ1-2; possible D gene TRBD1, 6 bases. The CDR3 sequence is CASSRTGYGYTF. In DNA, the CDR3 is TGTGCCAGCAGCCGAACAGGGTATGGCTACACCTTC. The entire variable domain, with the rest obtained from reference TRBV7-9 and TRBJ1-2, is as follows: DTGVSQNPRHKITKRGQNVTFRCDPISEHNRLYWYRQTLGQGPEFLTYFQNEAQLEKSRLLSDRFSAERPKGSFSTLEIQRTEQGDSAMYLCASSRTGYGYTFGSGTRLTVV.